One TCR beta chain is described in this entry. This sample stems from a study of blood T cell repertoires in COVID-19. The CDR3 extends over 19 amino acids. V lost 0 bases, J lost 0 bases, and 20 bases lay in between. Germline V gives CDR1 LGHDT, CDR2 YNNKEL (reference sequence). Sequencing was performed with immunoSEQ multiplex PCR; in TCRdb, only in-frame clones are kept and a portion is missing. The sample yields some 250,000 clones, around 90% seen once. The rearrangement links TRBV3-1 (or the pseudogene TRBV3-2) to TRBJ1-1; possibly TRBD1 for D (6 bases). The source is a human donor in a cohort exposed to, infected with or recovered from COVID-19 (not recorded which). The donor label of this sample is uncertain. The sequencing input was PBMCs or T cells enriched from blood (not recorded which). The DNA for the CDR3 is TGTGCCAGCAGCCAAGATCGGTGGGGGCAGGGGAGCATGAACACTGAAGCTTTCTTT. Amino acids: CASSQDRWGQGSMNTEAFF.